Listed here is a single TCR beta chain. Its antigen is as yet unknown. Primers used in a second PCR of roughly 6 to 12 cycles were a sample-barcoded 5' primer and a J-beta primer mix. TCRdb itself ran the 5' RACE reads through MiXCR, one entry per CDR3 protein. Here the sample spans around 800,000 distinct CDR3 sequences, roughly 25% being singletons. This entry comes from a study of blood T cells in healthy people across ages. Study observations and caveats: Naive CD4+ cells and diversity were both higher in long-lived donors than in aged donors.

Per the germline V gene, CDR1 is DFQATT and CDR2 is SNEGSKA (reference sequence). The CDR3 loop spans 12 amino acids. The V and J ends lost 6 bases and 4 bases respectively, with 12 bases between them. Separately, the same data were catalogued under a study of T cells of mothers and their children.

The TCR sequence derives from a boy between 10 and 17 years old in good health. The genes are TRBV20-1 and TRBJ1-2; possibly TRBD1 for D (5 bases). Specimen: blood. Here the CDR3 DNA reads TGCAGTGCACCGACCGGGACCTATGGCTACACCTTC. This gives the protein CSAPTGTYGYTF.